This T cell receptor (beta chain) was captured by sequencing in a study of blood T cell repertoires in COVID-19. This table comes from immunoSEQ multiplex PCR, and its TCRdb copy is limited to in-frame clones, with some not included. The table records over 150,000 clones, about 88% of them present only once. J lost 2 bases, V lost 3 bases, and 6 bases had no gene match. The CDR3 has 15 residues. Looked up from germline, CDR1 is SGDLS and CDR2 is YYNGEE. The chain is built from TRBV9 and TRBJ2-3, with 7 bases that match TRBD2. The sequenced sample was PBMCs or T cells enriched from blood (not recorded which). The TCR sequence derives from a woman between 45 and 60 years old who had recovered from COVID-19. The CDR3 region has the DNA TGTGCCAGCAGCGGGACTAGTGAGTCCACAGATACGCAGTATTTT. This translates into CASSGTSESTDTQYF.